This T cell receptor beta chain was identified during a study of T cells in localized non-small cell lung cancer. Overall study results and limits: Elevated circulating T cell density in blood was associated with longer overall survival. Uninvolved adjacent lung showed higher T cell clonality than tumor.

Germline-derived CDR1 and CDR2 are MNHEY and SMNVEV (reference sequence). The CDR3 is 13 residues long. Trimming removed 6 bases from V and 8 bases from J, with 16 bases in between. As concerns this clone: Its antigen is as yet unknown.

Here immunoSEQ multiplex PCR was the method, and the copy in TCRdb shows in-frame clones only, minus some. Of tens of thousands of clones listed, more than 70% are singletons. This clonotype originated in a woman aged 40-69 years with stage I lung adenocarcinoma. The chain employs TRBV27 and TRBJ1-2; the D is unclear. This specimen consisted of peripheral blood, obtained before any cancer treatment. CDR3 sequence: CASSPTRRQGYTF. The CDR3 DNA reads as TGTGCCAGCAGCCCAACCCGCCGGCAGGGCTACACCTTC.